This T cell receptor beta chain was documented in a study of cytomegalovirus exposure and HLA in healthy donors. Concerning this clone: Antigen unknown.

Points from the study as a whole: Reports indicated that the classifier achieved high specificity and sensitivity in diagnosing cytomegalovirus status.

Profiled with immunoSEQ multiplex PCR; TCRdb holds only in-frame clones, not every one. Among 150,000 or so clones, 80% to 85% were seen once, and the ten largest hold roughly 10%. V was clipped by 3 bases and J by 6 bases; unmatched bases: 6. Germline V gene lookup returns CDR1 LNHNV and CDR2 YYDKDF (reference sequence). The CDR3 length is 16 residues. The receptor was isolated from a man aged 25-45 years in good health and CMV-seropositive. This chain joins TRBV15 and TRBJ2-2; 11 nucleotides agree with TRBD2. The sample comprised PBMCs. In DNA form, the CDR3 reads TGTGCCACCAGCAGGCGACTAGCGGGAAGCGCCGGGGAGCTGTTTTTT. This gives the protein CATSRRLAGSAGELFF.